This entry describes one TCR beta chain. Antigen: not known. Profiled with immunoSEQ multiplex PCR; TCRdb holds only in-frame clones, not every one. Here the sample spans some 45,000 clones, around 87% being singletons. The source of the sample is a study of OX40 agonist ivuxolimab in advanced cancers. Study-wide background: The group had a mean age of 60 years, ranged from roughly 23 to 85, and was 80% to 85% male.

The V gene lost 1 base and the J gene lost 0 bases, with 7 bases spanning the gap. There are 16 residues in the CDR3. Germline CDR1 SGHTA, CDR2 FQGNSA. Overall study results and limits: The CD4+ and CD8+ T cells in the blood had expanded clonally by week 6 at 0.1 to 3.0 mg/kg.

This material consisted of CD4+ or CD8+ T cells sorted from blood, taken in a trial of the OX40 agonist ivuxolimab. This sequence was found in an adult with an advanced solid tumor such as melanoma, head and neck, liver or kidney cancer. The genes are TRBV7-2 and TRBJ1-6; no definite D call. The CDR3 bases are TGTGCCAGCAGCTTAGAGCCGAGCTCCTATAATTCACCCCTCCACTTT. Amino acid sequence: CASSLEPSSYNSPLHF.